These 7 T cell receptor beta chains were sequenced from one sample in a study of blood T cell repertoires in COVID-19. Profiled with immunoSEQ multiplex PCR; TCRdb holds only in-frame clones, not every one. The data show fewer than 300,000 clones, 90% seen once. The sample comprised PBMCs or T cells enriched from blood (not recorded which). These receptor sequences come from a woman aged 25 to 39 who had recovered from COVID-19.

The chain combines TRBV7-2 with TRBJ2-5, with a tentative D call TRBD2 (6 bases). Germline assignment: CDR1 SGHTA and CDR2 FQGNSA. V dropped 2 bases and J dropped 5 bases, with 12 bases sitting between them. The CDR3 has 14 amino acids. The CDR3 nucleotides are TGTGCCAGCAGCTTAATGGGTAGCGGTGAGACCCAGTACTTC. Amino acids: CASSLMGSGETQYF.

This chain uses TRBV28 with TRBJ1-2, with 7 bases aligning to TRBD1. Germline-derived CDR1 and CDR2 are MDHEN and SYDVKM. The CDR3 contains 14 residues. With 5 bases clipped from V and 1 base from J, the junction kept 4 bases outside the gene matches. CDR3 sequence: CASSAGGINYGYTF. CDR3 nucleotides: TGTGCCAGCAGTGCAGGGGGAATTAACTATGGCTACACCTTC.

Written as DNA, the CDR3 is TGTGCCAGCAGCTTAGTTGGGGGAGGTAGCAATCAGCCCCAGCATTTT. It codes for CASSLVGGGSNQPQHF. The rearrangement uses TRBV7-2 and TRBJ1-5; a weak D match, TRBD1 (5 bases). The CDR3 runs 16 residues. Trimming shortened V by 1 base and J by 0 bases, and 10 bases separated the two germline ends. CDR1 and CDR2 (germline): SGHTA, FQGNSA.

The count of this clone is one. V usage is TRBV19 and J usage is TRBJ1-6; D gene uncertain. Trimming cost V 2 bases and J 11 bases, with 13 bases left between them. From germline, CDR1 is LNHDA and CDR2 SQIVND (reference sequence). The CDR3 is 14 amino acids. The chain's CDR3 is CASSISGGGTPLHF. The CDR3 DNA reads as TGTGCCAGTAGTATATCGGGAGGTGGGACACCCCTCCACTTT.

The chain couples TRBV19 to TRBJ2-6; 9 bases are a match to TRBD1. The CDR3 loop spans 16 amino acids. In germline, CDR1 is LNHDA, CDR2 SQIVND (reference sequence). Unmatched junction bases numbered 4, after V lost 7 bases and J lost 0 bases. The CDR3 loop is CASTETGGSGANVLTF. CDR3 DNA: TGTGCCAGTACCGAGACAGGGGGCTCTGGGGCCAACGTCCTGACTTTC.

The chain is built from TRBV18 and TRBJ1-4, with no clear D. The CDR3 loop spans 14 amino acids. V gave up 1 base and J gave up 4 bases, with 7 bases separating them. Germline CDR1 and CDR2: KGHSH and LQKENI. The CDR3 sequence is CASSPRVGNEKLFF. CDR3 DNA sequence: TGTGCCAGCTCACCACGCGTCGGTAATGAAAAACTGTTTTTT.

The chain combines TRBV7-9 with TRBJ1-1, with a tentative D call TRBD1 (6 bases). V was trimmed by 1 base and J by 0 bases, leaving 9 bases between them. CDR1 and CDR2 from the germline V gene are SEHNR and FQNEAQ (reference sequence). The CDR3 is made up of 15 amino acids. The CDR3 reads CASSLGSGVNTEAFF. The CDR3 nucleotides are TGTGCCAGCAGCTTAGGTTCAGGGGTGAACACTGAAGCTTTCTTT.